A single sample gave rise to the 24 T cell receptor beta chains below, sequenced in a study of OX40 agonist ivuxolimab in advanced cancers. The repertoire was sequenced with immunoSEQ multiplex PCR; TCRdb's copy has only in-frame clones and lacks some. Of under 25,000 clones in the sample, around two thirds were seen once. The input for sequencing was CD4+ or CD8+ T cells sorted from blood, taken in a trial of the OX40 agonist ivuxolimab. The receptors originated from an adult with an advanced solid tumor such as melanoma, head and neck, liver or kidney cancer.

V gene TRBV27 combines with J gene TRBJ2-7; D not certain. Trimming cost V 3 bases and J 1 base, with 7 bases left between them. Germline V gene lookup returns CDR1 MNHEY and CDR2 SMNVEV (reference sequence). The CDR3 has 13 amino acids. The CDR3 protein is CASSLWGSYEQYF. In nucleotides, the CDR3 is TGTGCCAGCAGTTTGTGGGGATCCTACGAGCAGTACTTC.

This clone is a singleton in its sample. The chain combines TRBV28 with TRBJ2-5; D unclear. The tail of the sequence fits TRBJ2-7 better, so the J call may be wrong. The CDR3 runs 12 residues. Germline CDR1 and CDR2: MDHEN and SYDVKM. The CDR3 coding sequence is TGTGCCAGCAGTTTAGGCTGGATCGAGCAGTACTTC. Amino acid sequence: CASSLGWIEQYF.

This chain's CDR3 is CASSLTGYNEQFF. CDR3 DNA sequence: TGTGCCAGCAGCTTAACGGGCTACAATGAGCAGTTCTTC. The V and J genes are TRBV7-3 and TRBJ2-1; no definite D call. The CDR3 spans 13 residues. CDR1 and CDR2 from the germline V gene are SGHTA and FQGTGA. Trimming pared 0 bases from V and 3 bases from J, leaving 3 bases between.

The gene calls are TRBV6-5 and TRBJ2-2, with a weak D call TRBD2 (5 bases). The CDR3 is 13 amino acids. Looked up from germline, CDR1 is MNHEY and CDR2 is SVGAGI. The ends were cut back, 6 bases at V and 7 bases at J, with 12 bases in the middle. This CDR3 is CASRLGEGGELFF. As DNA, the CDR3 is TGTGCCAGCAGGCTAGGTGAGGGCGGGGAGCTGTTTTTT.

The V call is TRBV13, the J call TRBJ2-5, with a possible D match to TRBD2 (6 bases). Per the germline V gene, CDR1 is PRHDT and CDR2 is FYEKMQ (reference sequence). This CDR3 spans 14 amino acids. Trimming cost V 0 bases and J 1 base, with 6 bases left between them. Written as DNA, the CDR3 is TGTGCCAGCAGCTTAGGGCGGGGCCAAGAGACCCAGTACTTC. Translating gives CASSLGRGQETQYF.

This chain links TRBV28 with TRBJ2-7; no clear D gene. Between the trimmed V and J ends, which lost 3 bases and 3 bases, there was a span of 6 bases. Germline CDR1 and CDR2: MDHEN and SYDVKM. The CDR3 length is 12 residues. CDR3 residues: CASSLPGYEQYF. The CDR3 DNA reads as TGTGCCAGCAGTTTGCCCGGCTACGAGCAGTACTTC.

The CDR3 nucleotides read TGTGCCAGTAGTACGACGGGAACCAGCGGGGGGTTTACCGGGGAGCTGTTTTTT. Protein product: CASSTTGTSGGFTGELFF. This chain uses TRBV19 with TRBJ2-2, with 9 bases that match TRBD2. CDR1 and CDR2 (germline): LNHDA, SQIVND (reference sequence). The CDR3 consists of 18 residues. J gave up 5 bases and V 4 bases, and 14 bases lay outside the gene matches.

In DNA form, the CDR3 reads TGTGCCAGCAGCCCTGGAGGGGATGAAGCTTTCTTT. This translates into CASSPGGDEAFF. This chain links TRBV7-8 with TRBJ1-1; D possibly corresponds to TRBD1 (5 bases). Germline V gene lookup returns CDR1 SGHVS and CDR2 FQNEAQ. There are 12 residues in the CDR3. Trimming took 5 bases from V and 7 from J, leaving 11 bases between them.

V and J are TRBV4-3 and TRBJ2-7; D possibly corresponds to TRBD1 (6 bases). Between the trimmed V and J ends, which lost 0 bases and 2 bases, there was a span of 11 bases. The CDR3 length is 15 residues. Germline values: CDR1 LGHNA, CDR2 YSLEER. The CDR3, as DNA: TGCGCCAGCAGCCAAGACCAGGGGACCCCCTACGAGCAGTACTTC. It specifies CASSQDQGTPYEQYF.

This clone occurred a few times. This chain uses TRBV11-3 with TRBJ1-1; tentatively, D is TRBD1 (6 bases). Deletions cut 0 bases from V and 11 bases from J, with 13 bases between. Germline values: CDR1 SGHNT, CDR2 YENEEA. CDR3 length: 13 amino acids. Here the CDR3 reads CASSLDGGQVAFF. The CDR3 DNA is TGTGCCAGCAGCTTAGATGGGGGGCAAGTGGCTTTCTTT.

This chain joins TRBV2 and TRBJ2-5; TRBD2 might be the D (5 bases). The germline gives CDR1 SNHLY, CDR2 FYNNEI. CDR3 size: 14 residues. V shed 1 base and J shed 7 bases, with 13 bases lying between them. For the CDR3, the DNA is TGTGCCAGCAGTGAAGAGAGGGAAGACGCGACCCAGTACTTC. Protein product: CASSEEREDATQYF.

The rearrangement joins TRBV7-3 to TRBJ1-1; D not resolved. Per the germline V gene, CDR1 is SGHTA and CDR2 is FQGTGA. This CDR3 spans 13 amino acids. V lost 7 bases to trimming and J lost 0 bases, with 9 bases between them. The CDR3 DNA reads as TGTGCCAGCATGGACGGCATGAACACTGAAGCTTTCTTT. This gives the protein CASMDGMNTEAFF.

The CDR3 DNA sequence: TGTGCCAGCAGCGCCGACACTGGAAACACCATATATTTT. Its protein is CASSADTGNTIYF. The chain has TRBV11-3 and TRBJ1-3; D is unresolved. This CDR3 has 13 residues. V was pared by 5 bases and J by 2 bases, with 7 bases between. Per the germline V gene, CDR1 is SGHNT and CDR2 is YENEEA.

The rearrangement joins TRBV27 to TRBJ2-3; D call uncertain. The CDR3 spans 15 residues. Germline CDR1 reads MNHEY; CDR2 reads SMNVEV (reference sequence). The V gene lost 3 bases and the J gene lost 0 bases, with 10 bases spanning the gap. CDR3 region: CASSLSLTSTDTQYF. The CDR3 DNA is TGTGCCAGCAGTTTGTCCCTGACTAGCACAGATACGCAGTATTTT.

The sample holds one count of this clone. The chain links TRBV7-6 to TRBJ2-7; TRBD1 aligns across 10 bases. Germline V gives CDR1 SGHVS, CDR2 FNYEAQ. The CDR3 extends over 18 amino acids. Trimming cost V 4 bases and J 4 bases; bases outside gene matches: 16. The CDR3 sequence: CASSSYGQGVSGEYEQYF. In nucleotides, the CDR3 is TGTGCCAGCAGCTCTTATGGACAGGGGGTTTCTGGCGAATACGAGCAGTACTTC. The full variable domain, with the rest looked up from reference TRBV7-6 and TRBJ2-7, is GAGVSQSPRYKVTKRGQDVALRCDPISGHVSLYWYRQALGQGPEFLTYFNYEAQQDKSGLPNDRFSAERPEGSISTLTIQRTEQRDSAMYRCASSSYGQGVSGEYEQYFGPGTRLTVT.

The chain links TRBV27 to TRBJ1-2; D possibly corresponds to TRBD1 (6 bases). This CDR3 has 14 residues. Trimming pared 0 bases from V and 6 bases from J, leaving 11 bases between. Germline assignment: CDR1 MNHEY and CDR2 SMNVEV (reference sequence). CDR3 in DNA: TGTGCCAGCAGTTTATCAGGGGGGCGAAATGGCTACACCTTC. Its protein product is CASSLSGGRNGYTF.

The chain is built from TRBV7-2 and TRBJ1-2; D call uncertain. Germline V gene lookup returns CDR1 SGHTA and CDR2 FQGNSA. CDR3 size: 12 residues. The germline V and J ends were trimmed by 3 bases and 4 bases, with 6 bases remaining between them. DNA for the CDR3: TGTGCCAGCAGCTTTATATCCTATGGCTACACCTTC. Residues: CASSFISYGYTF.

This chain joins TRBV7-3 and TRBJ1-5; the D is unclear. Trimming removed 2 bases at V and 7 bases at J, with 9 bases between. CDR3 length equals 13 residues. Germline V gene data show CDR1 as SGHTA and CDR2 as FQGTGA. In nucleotides, the CDR3 is TGTGCCAGCAGCTTACGAGGGAACCAGCCCCAGCATTTT. It codes for CASSLRGNQPQHF.

This clone showed up just a few times. The gene calls are TRBV6-5 and TRBJ2-1; possible D gene TRBD2, 5 bases. Trimming shortened V by 2 bases and J by 2 bases, and 13 bases separated the two germline ends. Germline-derived CDR1 and CDR2 are MNHEY and SVGAGI. CDR3 length: 16 residues. The CDR3 DNA reads as TGTGCCAGCAGTTACGGAGGCCCTGGCACCTACAATGAGCAGTTCTTC. Residues: CASSYGGPGTYNEQFF.

The rearrangement joins TRBV19 to TRBJ2-1, with unresolved D. The V end lost 3 bases, the J end lost 8 bases, and 8 bases lay between the germline ends. The CDR3 spans 12 residues. Germline CDR1 and CDR2: LNHDA and SQIVND (reference sequence). The CDR3 region is CASSIRGDEQFF. CDR3 nucleotides: TGTGCCAGTAGTATCCGAGGCGATGAGCAGTTCTTC.

This clone was counted many times. The chain has TRBV25-1 and TRBJ1-4; D is undetermined. CDR3 size: 17 residues. The germline gives CDR1 MGHDK, CDR2 SYGVNS. Trimming shortened V by 1 base and J by 0 bases, and 12 bases separated the two germline ends. CDR3: CASSESWTPSTNEKLFF. DNA for the CDR3: TGTGCCAGCAGTGAATCTTGGACTCCCTCAACTAATGAAAAACTGTTTTTT.

V and J are TRBV15 and TRBJ2-3; TRBD1 matches at 9 bases. Germline assignment: CDR1 LNHNV and CDR2 YYDKDF (reference sequence). This CDR3 comprises 15 residues. J gave up 4 bases and V 1 base, and 3 bases lay outside the gene matches. The CDR3, as DNA: TGTGCCACCAGCAGAGGGACAGGGGAAGCAGATACGCAGTATTTT. Protein sequence: CATSRGTGEADTQYF.

The V and J genes are TRBV5-5 and TRBJ2-7, with D tentatively TRBD1 (5 bases). This CDR3 region has 13 residues. Between the trimmed V and J ends, which lost 0 bases and 2 bases, there was a span of 6 bases. Per the germline V gene, CDR1 is SGHKS and CDR2 is YYEKEE (reference sequence). CDR3 sequence reads: CASSLAGTYEQYF. CDR3 sequence (DNA): TGTGCCAGCAGCTTGGCAGGGACCTACGAGCAGTACTTC.

This clone appeared a single time. Additional DNA sequences in this sample encode the identical CDR3. CDR3 nucleotide sequence: TGCAGTGCTAGGACAGGGGTTGAGCAGTACTTC. Translating gives CSARTGVEQYF. The chain employs TRBV20-1 and TRBJ2-7; 8 positions match TRBD1. CDR1 is DFQATT and CDR2 is SNEGSKA in the germline V gene (reference sequence). With V trimmed by 3 bases and J by 7 bases, 2 bases remained unmatched. The CDR3 extends over 11 amino acids.